These 25 T cell receptor beta chains were sequenced from one sample in a study of blood T cell repertoires in COVID-19 (dated by TCRdb to about 2020). The library was generated by the immunoSEQ multiplex PCR assay. This is the immuneACCESS table as TCRdb keeps it, with only in-frame sequences that have V and J called. A part of the clones is gone; compared with another copy, unresolved V genes explain less than half, and the rest is unexplained. The sample data list roughly 100,000 clones, and just under 85% of these were observed just once. In total, the top ten clones hold about 10% of the sample. The sequenced sample was peripheral blood. Receptor source: a man aged 35-49 years with active or convalescent COVID-19.

The chain uses TRBV19 and TRBJ2-7, with D maybe TRBD1 (6 bases). V shed 3 bases and J shed 5 bases, with 11 bases lying between them. The CDR3 is made up of 13 amino acids. The V gene's germline CDR1 is LNHDA and CDR2 SQIVND (reference sequence). CDR3 bases: TGTGCCAGTAGTATCCTCAGGGGAGACGAGCAGTACTTC. Translating gives CASSILRGDEQYF.

The gene calls are TRBV7-9 and TRBJ1-5; tentatively, D is TRBD1 (5 bases). Germline lookup yields CDR1 SEHNR and CDR2 FQNEAQ (reference sequence). CDR3 size: 13 residues. Deletions cut 1 base from V and 11 bases from J, with 12 bases between. CDR3 region: CASSLGAQQAQHF. In nucleotides, the CDR3 is TGTGCCAGCAGCTTAGGAGCTCAACAGGCCCAGCATTTT.

This clone was detected a few times. The chain is built from TRBV3-1 (or the pseudogene TRBV3-2) and TRBJ2-3; the match to TRBD2 covers 11 bases. From germline, CDR1 is LGHDT and CDR2 YNNKEL (reference sequence). V gave up 4 bases and J gave up 5 bases; unmatched junction bases: 5. This CDR3 spans 15 amino acids. The DNA for the CDR3 is TGTGCCAGCAGCCTTACTAGCGGGGGATTAGATACGCAGTATTTT. It encodes CASSLTSGGLDTQYF.

The rearrangement uses TRBV9 and TRBJ2-1; TRBD2 matches 10 bases. Germline CDR1 reads SGDLS; CDR2 reads YYNGEE. This CDR3 has 19 residues. Trimming at V came to 0 bases and at J to 1 base, leaving 10 bases not matched to a gene. The CDR3, as DNA: TGTGCCAGCAGCGTAGACTCGTGGGGTAGCGGGGGGTCCTACAATGAGCAGTTCTTC. This encodes CASSVDSWGSGGSYNEQFF.

This clone occurred once. The V call is TRBV5-6, the J call TRBJ1-4, with D possibly matching TRBD1 (6 bases). V was shortened by 0 bases and J by 8 bases, with 14 bases between the two germline ends. The germline V gene encodes CDR1 SGHDT and CDR2 YYEEEE. This CDR3 has 15 residues. The CDR3 protein is CASSLAGQGWEKLFF. CDR3 coding DNA: TGTGCCAGCAGCTTGGCGGGCCAGGGGTGGGAAAAACTGTTTTTT.

The chain carries TRBV3-1 (or the pseudogene TRBV3-2) and TRBJ1-6; 8 bases match TRBD1. Germline CDR1 LGHDT, CDR2 YNNKEL (reference sequence). The CDR3 length is 14 residues. V was clipped by 6 bases and J by 10 bases; unmatched bases: 8. CDR3 protein: CASRRDRSTSPLHF. The CDR3 DNA is TGTGCCAGCAGAAGGGACAGGTCTACATCACCCCTCCACTTT.

V gene TRBV29-1 combines with J gene TRBJ2-7, with D perhaps matching TRBD2 (6 bases). Trimming pared 3 bases from V and 2 bases from J, leaving 14 bases between. The CDR3 loop spans 14 amino acids. Germline CDR1 is SQVTM and CDR2 is ANQGSEA. CDR3 DNA sequence: TGCAGCGTTGAGTTCCCAGGGAGGCCCTACGAGCAGTACTTC. Translated, it gives CSVEFPGRPYEQYF.

This chain uses TRBV7-3 with TRBJ1-3; D ambiguous. CDR3 length: 13 amino acids. Per germline, CDR1 SGHTA and CDR2 FQGTGA. V shed 0 bases and J shed 10 bases, with 10 bases lying between them. CDR3 sequence (DNA): TGTGCCAGCAGCTTAACGTCGGGTGGTACCATATATTTT. This codes for CASSLTSGGTIYF.

This clone was observed a handful of times. This chain joins TRBV7-3 and TRBJ1-6, with D possibly being TRBD1 (5 bases). Looked up from germline, CDR1 is SGHTA and CDR2 is FQGTGA. V lost 0 bases to trimming and J lost 6 bases, with 6 bases between them. There are 14 residues in the CDR3. CDR3 DNA sequence: TGTGCCAGCAGCTTAACAGGGGCTAATTCACCCCTCCACTTT. Amino acids: CASSLTGANSPLHF.

The gene calls are TRBV7-2 and TRBJ2-4, with 12 positions matching TRBD2. The CDR3 runs to 15 residues. Germline V gene sequence: CDR1 SGHTA, CDR2 FQGNSA. The trim removed 4 bases at V and 10 bases at J, leaving 8 bases unmatched. The DNA of the CDR3 is TGTGCCAGCAGCTCCATACTAGCGGGGGGAAGTATTCAGTACTTC. Translated, it gives CASSSILAGGSIQYF.

The rearrangement joins TRBV19 to TRBJ1-2, with 10 nucleotides matching TRBD1. The V segment lost 6 bases and the J segment 3 bases; nucleotides outside the gene matches: 16. This CDR3 spans 18 amino acids. The germline V gene encodes CDR1 LNHDA and CDR2 SQIVND (reference sequence). CDR3 DNA sequence: TGTGCCAGTAGAACCATAGGACAGGGGGGGACTATGGACTATGGCTACACCTTC. This codes for CASRTIGQGGTMDYGYTF.

This clone has only a few counts. The CDR3 region is CASGLIGQGRTEAFF. The DNA of the CDR3 is TGTGCTAGTGGTTTGATCGGACAGGGGCGCACTGAAGCTTTCTTT. The chain combines TRBV12-5 with TRBJ1-1; 9 bases line up with TRBD1. The CDR3 is made up of 15 amino acids. Trimming removed 2 bases from V and 4 bases from J; junction bases left unmatched: 5. The germline gives CDR1 LGHNT, CDR2 FRNRAP.

The CDR3 DNA reads TGTGCCACCAGCGCCCGGGCAGGGGACACTGAAGCTTTCTTT. It translates to CATSARAGDTEAFF. V usage is TRBV15 and J usage is TRBJ1-1; weak D call: TRBD1 (6 bases). This CDR3 contains 14 residues. Trimming left V 5 bases short and J 3 bases short, with 13 bases between. The germline gives CDR1 LNHNV, CDR2 YYDKDF (reference sequence).

This clone was seen a single time. This rearrangement joins TRBV5-4 to TRBJ2-7, with D possibly being TRBD2 (5 bases). V dropped 0 bases and J dropped 2 bases, with 6 bases sitting between them. The germline CDR1 and CDR2 sequences are SGHNT and YYREEE (reference sequence). This CDR3 spans 13 amino acids. Here the CDR3 DNA reads TGTGCCAGCAGCTTGGTCGGGACCTACGAGCAGTACTTC. This translates into CASSLVGTYEQYF. Full variable domain (remainder filled in from reference TRBV5-4 and TRBJ2-7): ETGVTQSPTHLIKTRGQQVTLRCSSQSGHNTVSWYQQALGQGPQFIFQYYREEENGRGNFPPRFSGLQFPNYSSELNVNALELDDSALYLCASSLVGTYEQYFGPGTRLTVT.

The rearrangement uses TRBV9 and TRBJ2-7; possible D gene TRBD2, 5 bases. V lost 5 bases and J lost 9, with 12 bases in between. CDR1 and CDR2 (germline): SGDLS, YYNGEE. The CDR3 runs to 11 residues. The CDR3 is CASSDGLVQYF. For the CDR3, the DNA is TGTGCCAGCAGTGACGGACTGGTGCAGTACTTC. The full variable domain, rest sourced from reference TRBV9 and TRBJ2-7, is DSGVTQTPKHLITATGQRVTLRCSPRSGDLSVYWYQQSLDQGLQFLIQYYNGEERAKGNILERFSAQQFPDLHSELNLSSLELGDSALYFCASSDGLVQYFGPGTRLTVT.

This chain joins TRBV11-2 and TRBJ1-2; no clear D. V shed 10 bases and J shed 0 bases, with 12 bases lying between them. There are 13 residues in the CDR3. Germline V CDR1 and CDR2: SGHAT, FQNNGV. The chain's CDR3 is CATKASSNYGYTF. In DNA, the CDR3 is TGTGCCACCAAGGCTAGTTCTAACTATGGCTACACCTTC.

This chain links TRBV5-4 with TRBJ1-4; 9 nucleotides match TRBD1. Germline-derived CDR1 and CDR2 are SGHNT and YYREEE (reference sequence). This CDR3 region has 16 residues. After removal of 4 bases from V and 3 bases from J, the junction contained 7 bases not matched to a gene. In DNA, the CDR3 is TGTGCCAGCAGCCCTGGAGGGACAGGGTCTAATGAAAAACTGTTTTTT. This gives the protein CASSPGGTGSNEKLFF.

The chain employs TRBV6-5 and TRBJ1-2, with 9 bases lining up with TRBD1. Germline V gene data show CDR1 as MNHEY and CDR2 as SVGAGI. Trimming took 4 bases from V and 7 from J; bases not matched to a gene: 7. This CDR3 spans 14 amino acids. DNA for the CDR3: TGTGCCAGCAGTTCAAAGGGACAGGGCGGTGGCTACACCTTC. Residues: CASSSKGQGGGYTF.

V and J are TRBV28 and TRBJ2-3; a weak D match, TRBD1 (5 bases). This CDR3 contains 14 residues. The germline V and J ends were trimmed by 8 bases and 0 bases, with 12 bases remaining between them. Germline-derived CDR1 and CDR2 are MDHEN and SYDVKM. DNA of the CDR3: TGTGCCAGCTTTGACAGAGCAAGCACAGATACGCAGTATTTT. It yields the protein CASFDRASTDTQYF.

The chain has TRBV7-2 and TRBJ1-2, with D hard to call. This CDR3 has 14 residues. Per the germline V gene, CDR1 is SGHTA and CDR2 is FQGNSA. V was shortened by 4 bases and J by 3 bases, with 12 bases between the two germline ends. The CDR3 here is CASSSFSPDYGYTF. CDR3 DNA sequence: TGTGCCAGCAGCTCGTTCAGTCCCGACTATGGCTACACCTTC.

The sample holds one count of this clone. The chain joins TRBV13 to TRBJ1-2; D is unclear. The CDR3 sequence is 14 residues long. The germline V and J ends were trimmed by 0 bases and 4 bases, with 9 bases remaining between them. Germline assignment: CDR1 PRHDT and CDR2 FYEKMQ (reference sequence). The CDR3 region is CASSLGVGIYGYTF. The DNA for the CDR3 is TGTGCCAGCAGCTTAGGCGTCGGGATCTATGGCTACACCTTC.

The V call is TRBV7-2, the J call TRBJ2-1, with D tentatively TRBD2 (5 bases). V was shortened by 6 bases and J by 0 bases, with 18 bases between the two germline ends. Germline V CDR1 and CDR2: SGHTA, FQGNSA. The CDR3 runs to 17 residues. DNA for the CDR3: TGTGCCAGCAGTCCGAGCGTCGGGGATAGCTCCTACAATGAGCAGTTCTTC. Protein: CASSPSVGDSSYNEQFF.

The V and J genes are TRBV5-6 and TRBJ2-3; 10 nucleotides match TRBD2. CDR1 is SGHDT, CDR2 YYEEEE, per germline. V shed 4 bases and J 1 base; nucleotides not matched to a gene: 6. The CDR3 is 16 residues long. For the CDR3, the DNA is TGTGCCAGCAGCAGATTTCTAGCGGGGGGCACAGATACGCAGTATTTT. Translated, it gives CASSRFLAGGTDTQYF. Based on the CDR3 plus reference TRBV5-6 and TRBJ2-3, the full variable domain is DAGVTQSPTHLIKTRGQQVTLRCSPKSGHDTVSWYQQALGQGPQFIFQYYEEEERQRGNFPDRFSGHQFPNYSSELNVNALLLGDSALYLCASSRFLAGGTDTQYFGPGTRLTVL.

The chain has TRBV5-1 and TRBJ1-1, with 8 bases that match TRBD1. The CDR3 totals 14 residues. J gave up 5 bases and V 4 bases, and 7 bases lay outside the gene matches. The germline gives CDR1 SGHRS, CDR2 YFSETQ. This chain's CDR3 is CASSPGQVRTEAFF. The CDR3 DNA reads TGCGCCAGCAGCCCGGGACAGGTACGGACTGAAGCTTTCTTT.

V is TRBV6-5 and J is TRBJ1-5, with D possibly being TRBD1 (6 bases). The CDR3 is 13 residues long. The V gene lost 8 bases and the J gene lost 5 bases, with 13 bases spanning the gap. Germline CDR1 and CDR2: MNHEY and SVGAGI. For the CDR3, the DNA is TGTGCCAGCCGGGTCTCAGGGGATCAGCCCCAGCATTTT. It yields the protein CASRVSGDQPQHF.